Below, one T cell receptor beta chain is given with its context. Its specificity is not known. These data belong to a study of T cell repertoires in cytomegalovirus infection. Study-level information: Both CMV infection and a matching HLA type were indicated by public TCR beta signatures.

TCRdb processed the reads anew with MiXCR; each CDR3 protein has one entry. The sample yields about 490,000 distinct CDR3 sequences, approximately 17% seen once. Broader study findings: The cumulative frequency of public TCR beta families identified carriers of CMV plus the relevant HLA. The ex vivo response was dominated by HLA-C-restricted CMV-specific TCR beta clonotypes.

Between the trimmed V and J ends, which lost 8 bases and 6 bases, there was a span of 22 bases. CDR1 and CDR2 (germline): MNHNS, SASEGT. This CDR3 is 15 amino acids long. Sequencing was carried out using CD8+ T cells from PBMCs. The gene calls are TRBV6-1 and TRBJ1-2, with D possibly being TRBD1 (6 bases). This TCR was sampled from a human donor in good health (CMV status not recorded). Some clones in this sample may be carry-over from other donors' samples. CDR3 nucleotide sequence: TGTGCCAGCGGTCCAGGGGCGTACTTTACCCATGGCTACACCTTC. Protein product: CASGPGAYFTHGYTF.